This TCR beta chain was recovered during a study of T cell responses to AZD1222 COVID-19 vaccine. Overall study context: Whether given at about 4 or about 12 weeks, second doses were pooled.

The study, taken as a whole, reports: Just five or six AZD1222 recipients were seropositive at baseline. Donors were mostly white British, more females; clonal diversity possibly underestimated. Spike-specific TCR breadth and depth went up after people got two AZD1222 doses.

A note on this clone: Its matching antigen is unknown.

The repertoire was sequenced with immunoSEQ multiplex PCR; TCRdb's copy has only in-frame clones and lacks some. The profile shows about 79,000 clones, 70% to 90% of them singletons. Germline-derived CDR1 and CDR2 are SGHTA and FQGNSA. The CDR3 has 17 amino acids. The ends lost 0 bases at V and 17 bases at J; junction bases unmatched: 18. The sample here was peripheral blood, taken on day 0 of AZD1222 vaccination. The V call is TRBV7-2, the J call TRBJ2-2; 10 bases agree with TRBD2. The sequence derives from an adult in good health. This CDR3 reads CASSLAQRGVAGGPRFF. The CDR3 nucleotides are TGTGCCAGCAGCTTAGCGCAACGTGGAGTAGCGGGAGGTCCCCGCTTTTTT.